The present T cell receptor (beta chain) was sequenced within a study of read filtering for tumor transcriptome and immune sequencing. Molecular barcoded adaptors covering alpha/delta and beta/gamma chains were used on around 400 ng RNA. Each CDR3 protein is one row after TCRdb ran MiXCR on the reads. Of 90,000 to 95,000 distinct CDR3 sequences in the sample, 20% to 25% are singletons; the top ten hold around 10%. The trim removed 5 bases at V and 3 bases at J, leaving 11 bases unmatched. The CDR3 is 15 residues long. CDR1 is DFQATT, CDR2 SNEGSKA, per germline (reference sequence). This clonotype was seen a few times.

V and J are TRBV20-1 and TRBJ2-7; 9 positions agree with TRBD1. The origin of this receptor is a donor at least 40 years old with multiple myeloma. Input material: a population of CD138-negative cells sorted from bone marrow. CDR3 sequence (DNA): TGCAGTGCTTCTTTTCCCGGGACAGGGTTCTACGAGCAGTACTTC. This gives the protein CSASFPGTGFYEQYF.